Below, 4 T cell receptor beta chains from the same sample are listed, as sequenced in a study of blood T cell repertoires in COVID-19. Some clones are missing from TCRdb's copy, which holds only in-frame ones; the method was immunoSEQ multiplex PCR. In the table there are about 89,000 clones, roughly four fifths of which are singletons. The sample comprised peripheral blood. Receptors originate from a man between 70 and 80 years old with acute or convalescent COVID-19.

The chain employs TRBV28 and TRBJ2-5, with 7 bases fitting TRBD1. There are 16 residues in the CDR3. Germline lookup yields CDR1 MDHEN and CDR2 SYDVKM. J was trimmed by 3 bases and V by 5 bases; bases with no gene match: 12. In DNA, the CDR3 is TGTGCCAGCAGTCCCGACAGGGTAGAATTCGAAGAGACCCAGTACTTC. Residues: CASSPDRVEFEETQYF.

The chain is built from TRBV5-1 and TRBJ1-2, with no clear D. Germline V CDR1 and CDR2: SGHRS, YFSETQ. The V gene lost 4 bases and the J gene lost 8 bases, with 21 bases spanning the gap. CDR3 length: 15 residues. CDR3 sequence (DNA): TGCGCCAGCAGCCAGCGGGAACCCTTCGTGGGGGGCTACACCTTC. Translation gives CASSQREPFVGGYTF.

In this sample, this clone turned up once. V is TRBV9 and J is TRBJ1-6; TRBD1 might be the D (5 bases). There are 15 residues in the CDR3. The ends were cut back, 4 bases at V and 9 bases at J, with 17 bases in the middle. The germline gives CDR1 SGDLS, CDR2 YYNGEE. CDR3 sequence: CASSPLGADGSPLHF. For the CDR3, the DNA is TGTGCCAGCAGCCCCTTAGGGGCGGATGGTTCACCCCTCCACTTT.

J is TRBJ2-1 and V is TRBV20-1, with TRBD2 matching over 9 bases. V lost 6 bases, J lost 7 bases, and 7 bases stayed unmatched. Germline values: CDR1 DFQATT, CDR2 SNEGSKA (reference sequence). The CDR3 length is 13 residues. For the CDR3, the DNA is TGCAGTGCCAGTAGCGGGAGCGGGAATGAGCAGTTCTTC. Translation: CSASSGSGNEQFF.